This T cell receptor beta chain derives from a study of beta chain features in type 1 diabetes. Study findings and constraints: Diminished insertions and augmented deletions at VDJ junctions characterized type 1 diabetes patients.

This CDR3 spans 16 amino acids. The germline gives CDR1 MGHDK, CDR2 SYGVNS. Trimming pared 0 bases from V and 6 bases from J, leaving 14 bases between. Remarks on this clone: Its antigen is currently unknown.

TCRB transcripts that were expressed got sequenced, as all of the isolated RNA had been reverse transcribed. Produced via immunoSEQ multiplex PCR; TCRdb's table is partial and in-frame only. In the table there are approximately 150,000 clones, less than 11% of which are singletons. The TCR sequence derives from a man aged 18 to 30 in good health. Input material: naive CD4+ T cells from blood. The V and J genes are TRBV25-1 and TRBJ2-2; D may be TRBD2 (6 bases). The CDR3 DNA sequence: TGTGCCAGCAGTGAATATAATTTCGGAGGGGCCGGGGAGCTGTTTTTT. Amino acid sequence: CASSEYNFGGAGELFF.